This T cell receptor beta chain was captured by sequencing in a study of T cell responses to AZD1222 COVID-19 vaccine. As for the study in general: Recipients boosted at about 4 weeks or about 12 weeks are pooled. General study points: White British people made up most donors, females outnumbered males, and clonal diversity was possibly underestimated. Spike-specific TCR breadth and depth were elevated following two AZD1222 doses. No day 14 peak samples; only post-peak repertoires were characterized.

Profiled with immunoSEQ multiplex PCR; TCRdb holds only in-frame clones, not every one. The table lists roughly 71,000 clones, roughly 85% of them singletons. The CDR3 spans 14 residues. The V and J ends lost 8 bases and 4 bases respectively, with 17 bases between them. CDR1 SGHAT and CDR2 FQNNGV come from the germline V gene. Of note for this clone: As yet, its antigen is unknown.

Sample: peripheral blood, taken on day 0 of AZD1222 vaccination. The sequence was obtained from an adult in good health. V and J are TRBV11-2 and TRBJ1-2; possible D gene TRBD1, 6 bases. CDR3 amino acids: CASLGGAPFYGYTF. The CDR3 region has the DNA TGTGCCAGCCTCGGGGGGGCCCCGTTCTATGGCTACACCTTC.